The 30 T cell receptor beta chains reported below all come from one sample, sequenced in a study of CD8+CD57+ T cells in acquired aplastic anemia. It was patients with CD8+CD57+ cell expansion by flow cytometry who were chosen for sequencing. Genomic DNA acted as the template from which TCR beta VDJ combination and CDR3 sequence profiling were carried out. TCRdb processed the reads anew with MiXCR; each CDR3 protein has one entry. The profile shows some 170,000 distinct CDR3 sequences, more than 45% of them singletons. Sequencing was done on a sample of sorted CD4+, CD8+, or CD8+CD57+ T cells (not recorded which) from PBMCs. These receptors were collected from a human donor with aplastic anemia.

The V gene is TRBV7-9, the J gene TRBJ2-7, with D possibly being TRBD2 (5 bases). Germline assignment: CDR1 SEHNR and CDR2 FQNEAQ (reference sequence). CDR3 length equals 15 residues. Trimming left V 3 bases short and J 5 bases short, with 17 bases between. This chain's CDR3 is CASSLDGGARDEQYF. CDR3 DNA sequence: TGTGCCAGCAGCTTGGACGGCGGAGCGCGGGACGAGCAGTACTTC. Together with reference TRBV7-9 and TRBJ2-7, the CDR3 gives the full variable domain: DTGVSQNPRHKITKRGQNVTFRCDPISEHNRLYWYRQTLGQGPEFLTYFQNEAQLEKSRLLSDRFSAERPKGSFSTLEIQRTEQGDSAMYLCASSLDGGARDEQYFGPGTRLTVT.

The CDR3 coding sequence is TGTGCCATCAGTGAGGGCAGAACGGCGAGGTCCTACGAGCAGTACTTC. Translation: CAISEGRTARSYEQYF. The V call is TRBV10-3, the J call TRBJ2-7; no definite D call. The CDR3 loop spans 16 amino acids. Germline CDR1 reads ENHRY; CDR2 reads SYGVKD. V lost 2 bases and J 1 base, leaving 15 bases between the germline ends.

The CDR3 coding sequence is TGTGCCACCATCTTAATCCGGGAACCTTACTACTTC. It yields the protein CATILIREPYYF. The chain is built from TRBV2 and TRBJ2-7, with D possibly being TRBD2 (5 bases). Trimming cost V 10 bases and J 13 bases, with 23 bases left between them. The CDR3 extends over 12 amino acids. Germline lookup yields CDR1 SNHLY and CDR2 FYNNEI.

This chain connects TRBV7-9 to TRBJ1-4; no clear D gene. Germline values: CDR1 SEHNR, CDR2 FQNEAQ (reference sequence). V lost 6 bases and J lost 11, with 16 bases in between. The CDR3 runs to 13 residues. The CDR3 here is CASRLGDMEKLFF. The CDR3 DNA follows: TGTGCCAGCAGACTCGGGGATATGGAGAAACTGTTTTTT.

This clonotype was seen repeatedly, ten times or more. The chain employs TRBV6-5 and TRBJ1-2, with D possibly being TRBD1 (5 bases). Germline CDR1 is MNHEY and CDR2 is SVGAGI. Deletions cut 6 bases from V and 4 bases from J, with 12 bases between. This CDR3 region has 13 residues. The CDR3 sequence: CASRAGGGYGYTF. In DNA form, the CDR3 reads TGTGCCAGCAGGGCCGGGGGTGGCTATGGCTACACCTTC.

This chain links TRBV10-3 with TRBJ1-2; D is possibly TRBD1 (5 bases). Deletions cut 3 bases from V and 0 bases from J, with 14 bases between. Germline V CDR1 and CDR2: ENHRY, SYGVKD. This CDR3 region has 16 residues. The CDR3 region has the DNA TGTGCCATCAGTGATAGTAGGGGATCCTCTAACTATGGCTACACCTTC. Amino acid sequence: CAISDSRGSSNYGYTF.

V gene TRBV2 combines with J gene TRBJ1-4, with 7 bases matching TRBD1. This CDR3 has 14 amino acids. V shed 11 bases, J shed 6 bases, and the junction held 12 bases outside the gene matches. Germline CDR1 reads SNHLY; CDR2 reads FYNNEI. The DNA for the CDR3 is TGTGCCTCTGACCCAGGGGGACGGGATGAAAAACTGTTTTTT. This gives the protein CASDPGGRDEKLFF.

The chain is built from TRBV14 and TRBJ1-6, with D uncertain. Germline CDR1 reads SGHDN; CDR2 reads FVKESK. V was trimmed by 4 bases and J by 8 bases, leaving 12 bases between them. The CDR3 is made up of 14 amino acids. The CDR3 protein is CASSPGEIYSPLHF. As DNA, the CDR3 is TGTGCCAGCAGCCCCGGTGAGATATATTCACCCCTCCACTTT.

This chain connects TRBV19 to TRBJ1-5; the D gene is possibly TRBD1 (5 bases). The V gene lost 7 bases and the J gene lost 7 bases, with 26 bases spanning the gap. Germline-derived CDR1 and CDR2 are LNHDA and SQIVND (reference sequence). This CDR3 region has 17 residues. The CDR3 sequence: CASTIGRQRRQRQPQHF. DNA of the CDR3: TGTGCCAGTACCATAGGAAGACAGCGCCGGCAGAGACAGCCCCAGCATTTT.

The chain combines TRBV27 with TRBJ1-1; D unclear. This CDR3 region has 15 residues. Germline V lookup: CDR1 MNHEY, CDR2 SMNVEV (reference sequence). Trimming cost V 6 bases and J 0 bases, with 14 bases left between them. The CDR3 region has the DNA TGTGCCAGCAGCCGTGGTGGTGGGGTGAACACTGAAGCTTTCTTT. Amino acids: CASSRGGGVNTEAFF.

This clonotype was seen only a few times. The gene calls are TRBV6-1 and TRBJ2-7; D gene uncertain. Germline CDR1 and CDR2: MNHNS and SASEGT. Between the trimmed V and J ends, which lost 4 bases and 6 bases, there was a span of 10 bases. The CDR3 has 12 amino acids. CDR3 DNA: TGTGCCAGCAGTGCCGACAAGAGCGAGCAGTACTTC. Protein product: CASSADKSEQYF.

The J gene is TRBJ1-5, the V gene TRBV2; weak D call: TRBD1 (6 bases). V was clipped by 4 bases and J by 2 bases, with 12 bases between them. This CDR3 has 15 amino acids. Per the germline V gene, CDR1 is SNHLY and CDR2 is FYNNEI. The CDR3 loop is CASSVQQGGNQPQHF. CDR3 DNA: TGTGCCAGCAGTGTTCAACAGGGCGGCAATCAGCCCCAGCATTTT.

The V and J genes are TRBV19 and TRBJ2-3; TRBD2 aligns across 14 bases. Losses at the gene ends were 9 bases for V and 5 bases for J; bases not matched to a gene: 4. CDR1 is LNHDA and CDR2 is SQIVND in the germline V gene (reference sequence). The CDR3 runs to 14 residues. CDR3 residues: CASSGLAGEDTQYF. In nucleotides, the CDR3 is TGTGCCAGCTCGGGACTAGCGGGAGAAGATACGCAGTATTTT.

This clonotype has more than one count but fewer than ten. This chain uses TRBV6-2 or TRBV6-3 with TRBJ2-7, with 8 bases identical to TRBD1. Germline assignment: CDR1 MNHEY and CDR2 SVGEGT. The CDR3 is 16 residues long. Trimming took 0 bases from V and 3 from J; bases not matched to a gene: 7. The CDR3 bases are TGTGCCAGCAGTTACTCAGAGACAGGGGTCCGCTACGAGCAGTACTTC. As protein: CASSYSETGVRYEQYF.

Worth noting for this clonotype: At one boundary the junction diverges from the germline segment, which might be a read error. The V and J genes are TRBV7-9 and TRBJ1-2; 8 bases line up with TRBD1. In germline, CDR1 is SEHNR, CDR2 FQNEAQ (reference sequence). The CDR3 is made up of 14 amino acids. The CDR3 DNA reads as TGCGCCAGCAGCCGAGGACAGGGTCCCTATGGCTACACCTTC. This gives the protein CASSRGQGPYGYTF.

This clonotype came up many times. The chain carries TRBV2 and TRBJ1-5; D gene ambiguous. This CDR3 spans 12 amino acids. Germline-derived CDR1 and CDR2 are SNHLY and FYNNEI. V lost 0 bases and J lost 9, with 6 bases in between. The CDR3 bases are TGTGCCAGCAGTGAAGCGCAATGGCCCCAGCATTTT. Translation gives CASSEAQWPQHF.

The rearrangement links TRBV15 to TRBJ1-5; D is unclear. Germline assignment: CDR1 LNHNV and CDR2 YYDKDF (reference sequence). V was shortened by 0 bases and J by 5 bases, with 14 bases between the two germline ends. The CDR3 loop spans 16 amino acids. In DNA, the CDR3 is TGTGCCACCAGCAGAGATCTCGGAGTGACACATCAGCCCCAGCATTTT. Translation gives CATSRDLGVTHQPQHF. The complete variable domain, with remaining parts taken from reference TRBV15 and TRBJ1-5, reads DAMVIQNPRYQVTQFGKPVTLSCSQTLNHNVMYWYQQKSSQAPKLLFHYYDKDFNNEADTPDNFQSRRPNTSFCFLDIRSPGLGDTAMYLCATSRDLGVTHQPQHFGDGTRLSIL.

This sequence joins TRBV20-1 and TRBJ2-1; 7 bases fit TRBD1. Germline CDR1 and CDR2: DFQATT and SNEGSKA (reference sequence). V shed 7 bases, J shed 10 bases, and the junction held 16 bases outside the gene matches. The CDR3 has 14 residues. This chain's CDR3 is CSVRDSSTRGEQFF. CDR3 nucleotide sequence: TGCAGTGTCCGGGACAGCTCCACCCGAGGGGAGCAGTTCTTC.

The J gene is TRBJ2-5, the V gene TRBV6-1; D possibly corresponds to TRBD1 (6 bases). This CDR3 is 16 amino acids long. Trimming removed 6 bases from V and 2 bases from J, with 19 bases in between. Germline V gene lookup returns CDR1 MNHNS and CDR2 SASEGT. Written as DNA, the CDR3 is TGTGCCAGCAGCGCCTGGGCAGGGGATAGGCAAGAGACCCAGTACTTC. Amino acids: CASSAWAGDRQETQYF.

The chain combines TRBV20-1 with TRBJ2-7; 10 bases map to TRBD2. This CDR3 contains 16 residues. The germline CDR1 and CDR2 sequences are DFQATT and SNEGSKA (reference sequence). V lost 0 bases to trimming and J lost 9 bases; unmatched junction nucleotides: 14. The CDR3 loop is CSARDLTGTSAFGQYF. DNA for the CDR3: TGCAGTGCTAGAGACTTAACCGGGACTAGCGCCTTTGGGCAGTACTTC.

CDR3 DNA sequence: TGTGCCATCAGACCCGACAGCCGGAATTCACCCCTCCACTTT. Translating it yields CAIRPDSRNSPLHF. The J gene is TRBJ1-6, the V gene TRBV10-3, with D possibly being TRBD1 (5 bases). In germline, CDR1 is ENHRY, CDR2 SYGVKD. CDR3 length: 14 amino acids. V lost 6 bases to trimming and J lost 7 bases, with 13 bases between them.

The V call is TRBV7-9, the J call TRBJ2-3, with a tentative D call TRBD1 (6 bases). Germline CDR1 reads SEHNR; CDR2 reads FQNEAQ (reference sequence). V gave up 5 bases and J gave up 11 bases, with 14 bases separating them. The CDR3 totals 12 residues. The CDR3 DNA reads TGTGCCAGCAGCCGGATGTCAGGGGTGCAGTATTTT. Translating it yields CASSRMSGVQYF.

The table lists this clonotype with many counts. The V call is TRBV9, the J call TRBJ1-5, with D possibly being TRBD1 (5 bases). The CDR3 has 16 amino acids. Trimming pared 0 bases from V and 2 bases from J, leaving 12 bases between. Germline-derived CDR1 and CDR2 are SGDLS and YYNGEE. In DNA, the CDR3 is TGTGCCAGCAGCGTAGATGGAGGGGCGGGCAATCAGCCCCAGCATTTT. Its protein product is CASSVDGGAGNQPQHF.

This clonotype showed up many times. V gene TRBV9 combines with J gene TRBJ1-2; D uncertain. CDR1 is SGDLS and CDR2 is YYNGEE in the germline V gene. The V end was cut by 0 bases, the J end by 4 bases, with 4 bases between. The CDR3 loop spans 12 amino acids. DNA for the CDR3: TGTGCCAGCAGCGTAGATGGCTATGGCTACACCTTC. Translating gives CASSVDGYGYTF.

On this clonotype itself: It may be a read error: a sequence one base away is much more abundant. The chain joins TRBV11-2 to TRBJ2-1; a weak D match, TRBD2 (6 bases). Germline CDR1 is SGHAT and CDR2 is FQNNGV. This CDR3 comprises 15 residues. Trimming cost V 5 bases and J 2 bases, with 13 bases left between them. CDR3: CASSTGGAPYNEQFF. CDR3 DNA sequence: TGTGCCAGCAGCACCGGGGGTGCCCCCTACAATGAGCAGTTCTTC.

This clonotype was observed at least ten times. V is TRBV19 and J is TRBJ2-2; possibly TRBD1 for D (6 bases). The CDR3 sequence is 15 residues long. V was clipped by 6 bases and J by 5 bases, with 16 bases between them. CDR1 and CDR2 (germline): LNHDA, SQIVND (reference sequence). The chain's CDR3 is CASREDRHGTGELFF. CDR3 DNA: TGTGCCAGTAGGGAGGACAGACACGGAACCGGGGAGCTGTTTTTT.

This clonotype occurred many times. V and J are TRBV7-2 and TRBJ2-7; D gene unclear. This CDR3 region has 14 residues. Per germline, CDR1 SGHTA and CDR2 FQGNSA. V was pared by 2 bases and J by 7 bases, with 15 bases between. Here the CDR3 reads CASSLRPVVREQYF. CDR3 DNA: TGTGCCAGCAGCTTACGCCCGGTGGTGCGTGAGCAGTACTTC.

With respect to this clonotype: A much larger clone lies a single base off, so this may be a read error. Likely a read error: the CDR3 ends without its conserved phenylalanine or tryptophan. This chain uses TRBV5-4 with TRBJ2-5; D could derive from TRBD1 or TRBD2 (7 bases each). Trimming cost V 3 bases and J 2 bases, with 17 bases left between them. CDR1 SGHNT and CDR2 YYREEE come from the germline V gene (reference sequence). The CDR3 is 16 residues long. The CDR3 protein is CASSSDWGGQQETQYS. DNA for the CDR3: TGTGCCAGCAGCTCAGACTGGGGGGGACAGCAAGAGACCCAGTACTCC.

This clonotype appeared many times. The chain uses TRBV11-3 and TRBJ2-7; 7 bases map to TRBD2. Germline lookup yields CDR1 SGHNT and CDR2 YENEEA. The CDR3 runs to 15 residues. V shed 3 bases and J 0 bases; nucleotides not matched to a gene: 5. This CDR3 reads CASSLGRDNSYEQYF. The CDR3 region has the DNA TGTGCCAGCAGCTTGGGGAGGGATAACTCCTACGAGCAGTACTTC. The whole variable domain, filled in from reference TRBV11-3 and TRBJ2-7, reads EAGVVQSPRYKIIEKKQPVAFWCNPISGHNTLYWYLQNLGQGPELLIRYENEEAVDDSQLPKDRFSAERLKGVDSTLKIQPAELGDSAVYLCASSLGRDNSYEQYFGPGTRLTVT.

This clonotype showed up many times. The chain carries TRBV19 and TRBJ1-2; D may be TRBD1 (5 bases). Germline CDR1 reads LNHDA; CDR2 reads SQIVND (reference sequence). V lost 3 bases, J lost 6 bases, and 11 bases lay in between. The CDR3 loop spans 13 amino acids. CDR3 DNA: TGTGCCAGTAGTATTCGGGGGTCGGATGGCTACACCTTC. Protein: CASSIRGSDGYTF.